These 8 T cell receptor beta chains were sequenced from one sample in a study of OX40 agonist ivuxolimab in advanced cancers. Libraries were prepared by immunoSEQ multiplex PCR; TCRdb keeps only in-frame clonotypes and omits some of them. The sample lists about 80,000 clones, about 86% occurring once. Sequenced material: CD4+ or CD8+ T cells sorted from blood, taken in a trial of the OX40 agonist ivuxolimab. The source is an adult with an advanced solid tumor such as melanoma, head and neck, liver or kidney cancer.

The V and J genes are TRBV11-2 and TRBJ1-2, with TRBD1 as a possible D gene (6 bases). The CDR3 extends over 14 amino acids. Trimming shortened V by 5 bases and J by 6 bases, and 16 bases separated the two germline ends. Looked up from germline, CDR1 is SGHAT and CDR2 is FQNNGV. The CDR3 protein is CASSPVGGLDGYTF. The CDR3, as DNA: TGTGCCAGCAGCCCGGTGGGGGGGCTGGATGGCTACACCTTC.

The chain carries TRBV6-5 and TRBJ2-7, with D perhaps given as TRBD1 or TRBD2 (5 bases each). The CDR3 length is 14 residues. Trimming shortened V by 2 bases and J by 5 bases, and 13 bases separated the two germline ends. The germline CDR1 and CDR2 sequences are MNHEY and SVGAGI. This CDR3 reads CASSYGIEGHEQYF. The CDR3 coding sequence is TGTGCCAGCAGTTACGGGATCGAGGGGCACGAGCAGTACTTC.

The sample holds a few counts of this clone. The rearrangement uses TRBV9 and TRBJ2-3; 8 nucleotides agree with TRBD2. Germline V CDR1 and CDR2: SGDLS, YYNGEE. Unmatched junction bases numbered 6, after V lost 1 base and J lost 5 bases. There are 15 residues in the CDR3. The CDR3 sequence: CASSVSSGGVDTQYF. The DNA for the CDR3 is TGTGCCAGCAGCGTATCCAGCGGGGGAGTAGATACGCAGTATTTT.

The chain employs TRBV9 and TRBJ2-5, with 7 bases aligning to TRBD1. This CDR3 spans 16 amino acids. The V segment lost 5 bases and the J segment 2 bases; nucleotides outside the gene matches: 12. Per the germline V gene, CDR1 is SGDLS and CDR2 is YYNGEE. This CDR3 is CASSISGVGQQETQYF. In DNA form, the CDR3 reads TGTGCCAGCAGTATTAGTGGGGTGGGACAGCAAGAGACCCAGTACTTC.

This sequence joins TRBV7-2 and TRBJ1-1; the match to TRBD1 covers 11 bases. V was pared by 4 bases and J by 4 bases, with 8 bases of the junction left unmatched. This CDR3 contains 16 residues. CDR1 is SGHTA, CDR2 FQGNSA, per germline. CDR3 sequence reads: CASSYPGQGVITEAFF. The DNA of the CDR3 is TGTGCCAGCAGCTACCCGGGACAGGGGGTAATCACTGAAGCTTTCTTT.

With regard to this clone: Other DNA variants within this sample encode the same CDR3. This chain joins TRBV28 and TRBJ2-5; D tentatively fits TRBD1 or TRBD2 (7 bases each). The CDR3 is 15 residues long. Trimming pared 6 bases from V and 5 bases from J, leaving 19 bases between. Germline lookup yields CDR1 MDHEN and CDR2 SYDVKM. CDR3 sequence: CASSSGGAVGETQYF. The CDR3 coding sequence is TGTGCCAGCAGCTCAGGGGGGGCGGTGGGTGAGACCCAGTACTTC.

Here the CDR3 reads CASSFSGRWTGELFF. The CDR3 bases are TGTGCCAGCAGCTTTAGCGGGAGATGGACCGGGGAGCTGTTTTTT. V usage is TRBV7-3 and J usage is TRBJ2-2; 9 nucleotides match TRBD2. With 3 bases clipped from V and 5 bases from J, the junction kept 4 bases outside the gene matches. This CDR3 comprises 15 residues. Germline V CDR1 and CDR2: SGHTA, FQGTGA.

The chain combines TRBV25-1 with TRBJ1-1, with 7 nucleotides matching TRBD1. V gave up 3 bases and J gave up 8 bases; unmatched junction bases: 3. From germline, CDR1 is MGHDK and CDR2 SYGVNS. The CDR3 covers 12 residues. Here the CDR3 reads CASSDLDREAFF. The DNA of the CDR3 is TGTGCCAGCAGTGATTTGGACAGGGAAGCTTTCTTT. Full variable domain (missing parts from reference TRBV25-1 and TRBJ1-1): EADIYQTPRYLVIGTGKKITLECSQTMGHDKMYWYQQDPGMELHLIHYSYGVNSTEKGDLSSESTVSRIRTEHFPLTLESARPSHTSQYLCASSDLDREAFFGQGTRLTVV.